This TCR beta chain was recorded in a study of blood T cell repertoires in COVID-19. Study-level background: There were acute and convalescent COVID-19 samples, and they came from the United States, Italy and Spain.

Methods used by the authors: Researchers report that nucleated cell counts were estimated from reference gene primer amplification. The repertoire was sequenced with immunoSEQ multiplex PCR; TCRdb's copy has only in-frame clones and lacks some. Clone size and the V and J calls come from that table; the DNA yielded D and trimming. The data hold about 120,000 clones, with about 74% observed a single time. CDR3 size: 13 residues. J lost 6 bases, V lost 5 bases, and 3 bases had no gene match. Looked up from germline, CDR1 is KGHDR and CDR2 is SFDVKD. The clonotype was recovered from a human donor in a cohort sampled during active COVID-19. The source material was peripheral blood. J is TRBJ1-1 and V is TRBV24-1, with 9 bases matching TRBD1. This CDR3 is CATSARQGAEAFF. CDR3 coding DNA: TGTGCCACCAGTGCCCGACAGGGGGCTGAAGCTTTCTTT.